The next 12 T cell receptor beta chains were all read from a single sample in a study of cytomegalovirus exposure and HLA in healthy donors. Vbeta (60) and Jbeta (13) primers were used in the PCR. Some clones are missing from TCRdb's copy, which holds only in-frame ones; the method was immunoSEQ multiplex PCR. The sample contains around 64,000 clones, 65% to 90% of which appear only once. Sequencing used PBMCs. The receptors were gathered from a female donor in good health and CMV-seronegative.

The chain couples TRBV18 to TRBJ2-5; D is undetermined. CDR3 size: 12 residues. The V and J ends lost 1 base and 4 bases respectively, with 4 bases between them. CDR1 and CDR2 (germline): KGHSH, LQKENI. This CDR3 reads CASSPLGETQYF. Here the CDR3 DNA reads TGTGCCAGCTCACCACTCGGAGAGACCCAGTACTTC.

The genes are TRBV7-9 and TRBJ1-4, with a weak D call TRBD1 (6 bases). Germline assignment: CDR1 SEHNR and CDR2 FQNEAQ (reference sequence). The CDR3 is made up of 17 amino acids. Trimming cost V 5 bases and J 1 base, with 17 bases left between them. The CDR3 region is CASSDLMNRETNEKLFF. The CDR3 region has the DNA TGTGCCAGCAGCGATCTCATGAACAGGGAAACTAATGAAAAACTGTTTTTT.

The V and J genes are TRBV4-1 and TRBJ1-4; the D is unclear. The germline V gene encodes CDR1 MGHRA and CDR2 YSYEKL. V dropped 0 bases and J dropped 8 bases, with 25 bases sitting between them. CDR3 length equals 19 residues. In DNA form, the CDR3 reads TGCGCCAGCAGCCAAGATGCCCGACATCCAGTGGGAAGAGGGGAAAAACTGTTTTTT. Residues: CASSQDARHPVGRGEKLFF.

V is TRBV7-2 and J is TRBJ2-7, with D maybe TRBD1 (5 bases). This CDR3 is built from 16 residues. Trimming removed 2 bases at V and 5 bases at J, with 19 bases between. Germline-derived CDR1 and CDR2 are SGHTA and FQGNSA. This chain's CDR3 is CASSLNPNDREDEQYF. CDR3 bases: TGTGCCAGCAGCTTAAATCCAAATGACAGAGAGGACGAGCAGTACTTC.

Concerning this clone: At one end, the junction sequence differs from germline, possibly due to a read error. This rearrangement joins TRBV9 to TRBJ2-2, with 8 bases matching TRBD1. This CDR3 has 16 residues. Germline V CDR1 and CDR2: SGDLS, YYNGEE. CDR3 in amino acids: CASSAQTGALTGELFF. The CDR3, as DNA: TGTGCCAGCAGCGCCCAGACAGGGGCCCTTACCGGAGAGCTGTTTTTT.

The CDR3 DNA is TGTGCCAGTAGTATAGGCCCTACGGGGCAGTTCTTC. Amino acid sequence: CASSIGPTGQFF. V and J are TRBV19 and TRBJ2-1, with D hard to call. V was pared by 1 base and J by 12 bases, with 10 bases between. Germline values: CDR1 LNHDA, CDR2 SQIVND (reference sequence). The length of the CDR3 is 12 residues.

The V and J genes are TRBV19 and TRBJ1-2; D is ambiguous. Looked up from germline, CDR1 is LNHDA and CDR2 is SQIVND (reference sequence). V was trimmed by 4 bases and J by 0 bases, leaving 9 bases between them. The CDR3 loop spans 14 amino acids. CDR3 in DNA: TGTGCCAGTAGTACGGCTAGCCCTAACTATGGCTACACCTTC. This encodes CASSTASPNYGYTF.

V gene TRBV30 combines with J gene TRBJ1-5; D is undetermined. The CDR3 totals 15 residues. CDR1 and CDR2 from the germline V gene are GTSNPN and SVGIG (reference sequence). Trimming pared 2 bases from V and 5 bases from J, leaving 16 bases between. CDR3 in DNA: TGTGCCTGGAGTAGAGGGCCCCATCGTGATCAGCCCCAGCATTTT. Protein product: CAWSRGPHRDQPQHF.

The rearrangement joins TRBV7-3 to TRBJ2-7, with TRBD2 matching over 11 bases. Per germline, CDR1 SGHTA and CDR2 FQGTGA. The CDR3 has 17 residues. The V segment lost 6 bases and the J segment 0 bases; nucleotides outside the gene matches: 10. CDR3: CASRRSLAGDLSYEQYF. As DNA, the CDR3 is TGTGCCAGCAGACGATCACTAGCGGGGGACCTCTCCTACGAGCAGTACTTC.

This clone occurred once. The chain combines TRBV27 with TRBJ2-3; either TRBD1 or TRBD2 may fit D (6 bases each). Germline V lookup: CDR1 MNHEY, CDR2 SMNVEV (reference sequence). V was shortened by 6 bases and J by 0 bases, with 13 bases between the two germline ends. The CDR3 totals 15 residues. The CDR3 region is CASRLGGLSTDTQYF. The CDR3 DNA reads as TGTGCCAGCAGGTTAGGGGGGTTGAGCACAGATACGCAGTATTTT.

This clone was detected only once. The CDR3 bases are TGTGCCAGCAGCGTAGGACAGGTAACTTCCTATGGCTACACCTTC. This codes for CASSVGQVTSYGYTF. The chain carries TRBV9 and TRBJ1-2; D perhaps matches TRBD1 (6 bases). This CDR3 is 15 amino acids long. The V end lost 0 bases, the J end lost 4 bases, and 13 bases lay between the germline ends. CDR1 is SGDLS, CDR2 YYNGEE, per germline.

CDR3 sequence reads: CASSSGLAGGPWETQYF. As DNA, the CDR3 is TGCGCCAGCAGCTCGGGACTAGCGGGAGGGCCGTGGGAGACCCAGTACTTC. The V gene is TRBV5-1, the J gene TRBJ2-5, with TRBD2 matching 16 bases. The V and J ends lost 3 bases and 5 bases, in that order; junction bases with no gene match: 7. Per germline, CDR1 SGHRS and CDR2 YFSETQ. CDR3 length equals 17 residues.